This T cell receptor beta chain was sequenced in a study of blood T cell repertoires in COVID-19. Turning to the study itself: T cells, B-cell-depleted T cells, or PBMCs supplied cDNA or gDNA.

TCRdb's copy holds only in-frame clones and misses some; the assay was immunoSEQ multiplex PCR. The table has hundreds of thousands of clones, around 80% seen once. Trimming cost V 5 bases and J 2 bases, with 23 bases left between them. CDR3 length: 18 amino acids. CDR1 and CDR2 from the germline V gene are SGHVS and FNYEAQ. The sample was peripheral blood. The source of this sequence is a woman of 80 years or more with active or convalescent COVID-19. The chain joins TRBV7-6 to TRBJ2-3; weak D call: TRBD2 (7 bases). CDR3 sequence reads: CASSKSRLGGRPTDTQYF. For the CDR3, the DNA is TGTGCCAGCAGCAAATCAAGGCTCGGGGGGCGCCCCACAGATACGCAGTATTTT. Using reference TRBV7-6 and TRBJ2-3 for the parts outside the CDR3, the full variable domain is GAGVSQSPRYKVTKRGQDVALRCDPISGHVSLYWYRQALGQGPEFLTYFNYEAQQDKSGLPNDRFSAERPEGSISTLTIQRTEQRDSAMYRCASSKSRLGGRPTDTQYFGPGTRLTVL.